Detailed here is one T cell receptor beta chain. This CDR3 region has 15 residues. Trimming shortened V by 2 bases and J by 2 bases, and 11 bases separated the two germline ends. Germline assignment: CDR1 MNHEY and CDR2 SVGAGI. TCRdb's table, derived via immunoSEQ multiplex PCR, lists solely in-frame clones and lacks some. The sample consists of 100,000 or so clones, more than 75% of them appearing once. These data are taken from a study of OX40 agonist ivuxolimab in advanced cancers. This chain connects TRBV6-5 to TRBJ2-3, with a possible D match to TRBD1 (5 bases). The origin of this receptor is an adult with an advanced solid tumor such as melanoma, head and neck, liver or kidney cancer. This material consisted of CD4+ or CD8+ T cells sorted from blood, taken in a trial of the OX40 agonist ivuxolimab. CDR3 DNA: TGTGCCAGCAGTTACAATCAGGGAAACACAGATACGCAGTATTTT. Protein: CASSYNQGNTDTQYF.